This T cell receptor (beta chain) was documented in a study of cytomegalovirus exposure and HLA in healthy donors. 60 Vbeta and 13 Jbeta primers were used in PCR. Here immunoSEQ multiplex PCR was the method, and the copy in TCRdb shows in-frame clones only, minus some. The repertoire holds some 99,000 clones, with roughly three quarters as singletons. The CDR3 has 12 residues. V dropped 2 bases and J dropped 12 bases, with 11 bases sitting between them. Germline V lookup: CDR1 SEHNR, CDR2 FQNEAQ (reference sequence). V usage is TRBV7-9 and J usage is TRBJ2-1, with D perhaps matching TRBD2 (6 bases). This receptor was taken from a man aged 40-55 years in good health and CMV-seronegative. Specimen: PBMCs. The chain's CDR3 is CASSLTGVRQFF. In nucleotides, the CDR3 is TGTGCCAGCAGCTTAACGGGAGTGCGGCAGTTCTTC.